Included here is one TCR beta chain sequence, with context. This specimen comes from a study of shared clonotypes between healthy human individuals. Trimming left V 8 bases short and J 2 bases short, with 17 bases between. CDR1 and CDR2 from the germline V gene are SGHAT and FQNNGV. There are 15 residues in the CDR3. As defined, naive CD8 cells were CD45RO-negative and positively selected for CCR7, with terminally differentiated effector memory CD45RA+ cells excluded. Template for every sorted-subset replicate PCR totaled around 200 ng DNA, around 32,000 T cell genomes. TCRdb keeps only in-frame clones here, not all; method: immunoSEQ multiplex PCR. This table has about 2.2 million clones, around 93% appearing once.

The chain has TRBV11-2 and TRBJ2-3; possibly TRBD1 for D (6 bases). The specimen was naive CD8+ T cells from PBMCs. The origin of this receptor is a man younger than 35 in good health. Some clones in this sample may be carry-over from other donors' samples. The CDR3: CASARLQGPTDTQYF. The CDR3 nucleotides are TGTGCCAGCGCCAGGCTACAGGGACCCACAGATACGCAGTATTTT.